Listed below are T cell receptor beta chains from one sample, sequenced in a study of T cells after posttransplantation cyclophosphamide. Clones were sequenced by immunoSEQ multiplex PCR, and TCRdb holds only the in-frame ones, with some missing. The profile covers about 25,000 clones, none occurring a single time. The source material was PBMCs, sampled after allogeneic stem cell transplant with posttransplant cyclophosphamide. These receptor sequences come from a young adult male patient who received an allogeneic stem cell transplant from a related donor, was CMV-positive, and had no GVHD. Some T cells may be the graft donor's. Each CDR3 is given with its conserved first and last residue. The D gene is left open where the match is weak. Size is stated as once, few, many or a size class.

CDR3aa,CDR3nt,d_gene,j_gene,abundance,v_gene,len
CASSYEEQGDYGYTF,TGTGCCAGCAGTTACGAAGAACAGGGGGACTATGGCTACACCTTC,TRBD1,TRBJ1-2,many,TRBV6-6,15
CASSAETATNEKLFF,TGTGCCAGCAGCGCCGAGACAGCAACTAATGAAAAACTGTTTTTT,-,TRBJ1-4,many,TRBV2,15
CATSSGQGGLQPQHF,TGTGCCACCAGCAGCGGACAGGGGGGACTTCAGCCCCAGCATTTT,TRBD1,TRBJ1-5,many,TRBV15,15
CASRLGTLYEQYF,TGTGCCAGCAGGCTCGGGACTCTCTACGAGCAGTACTTC,-,TRBJ2-7,many,TRBV2,13
CASGSRTQTDTQYF,TGCGCCAGTGGTAGTCGAACCCAAACAGATACGCAGTATTTT,-,TRBJ2-3,many,TRBV5-1,14
CASSPDLGGEQFF,TGTGCCAGCTCACCAGATTTGGGGGGTGAGCAGTTCTTC,-,TRBJ2-1,many,TRBV18,13
CASCPTGANEKLFF,TGTGCCAGCTGCCCCACGGGGGCTAATGAAAAACTGTTTTTT,-,TRBJ1-4,many,TRBV2,14
CATSPRTGGYEQYF,TGTGCCACCAGCCCCAGGACAGGGGGGTACGAGCAGTACTTC,TRBD1,TRBJ2-7,many,TRBV15,14
CASSELRQGGFF,TGTGCCAGCAGTGAACTGCGACAAGGGGGATTCTTT,-,TRBJ1-1,many,TRBV6-1,12
CASSPDRGRTDTQYF,TGTGCCAGCAGCCCAGACAGGGGGCGCACAGATACGCAGTATTTT,TRBD1,TRBJ2-3,many,TRBV7-2,15
CASSLTGSSLNQPQHF,TGTGCCAGCAGTTTGACAGGGTCATCTCTGAATCAGCCCCAGCATTTT,TRBD1,TRBJ1-5,many,TRBV6-6,16
CASSPLGTRNTEAFF,TGTGCCAGCTCACCACTGGGGACAAGAAACACTGAAGCTTTCTTT,-,TRBJ1-1,many,TRBV18,15
CASSSDRAWYEQFF,TGTGCCAGCAGCTCCGACAGGGCATGGTATGAGCAGTTCTTC,TRBD1,TRBJ2-1,many,TRBV5-4,14
CASSRSGGPTEQYF,TGTGCCAGCAGTCGAAGCGGGGGGCCCACCGAGCAGTACTTC,TRBD2,TRBJ2-7,many,TRBV6-5,14
CSVAGVAETQYF,TGCAGCGTTGCCGGAGTAGCAGAGACCCAGTACTTC,-,TRBJ2-5,many,TRBV29-1,12
CASSSHLSGNQPQHF,TGTGCCAGCAGTTCCCATCTATCGGGCAATCAGCCCCAGCATTTT,-,TRBJ1-5,many,TRBV28,15
CASSITSNTGELFF,TGTGCCAGTAGTATTACTTCTAACACCGGGGAGCTGTTTTTT,-,TRBJ2-2,many,TRBV19,14
CAISGGQGNTEAFF,TGTGCCATCAGTGGGGGACAGGGGAACACTGAAGCTTTCTTT,TRBD1,TRBJ1-1,many,TRBV10-3,14
CASSPIGGYEQYF,TGCGCCAGCAGCCCGATCGGGGGGTACGAGCAGTACTTC,TRBD2,TRBJ2-7,many,TRBV5-1,13
CASSPEPGYTEAFF,TGCGCCAGCAGCCCCGAACCCGGGTACACTGAAGCTTTCTTT,-,TRBJ1-1,many,TRBV4-1,14
CASSQDGGLASYEQYF,TGTGCCAGCAGCCAAGATGGGGGACTAGCGTCCTACGAGCAGTACTTC,TRBD2,TRBJ2-7,few,TRBV4-2,16
CASRRDLAGGRLTGELFF,TGCGCCAGCAGACGTGACCTAGCGGGGGGACGGCTCACCGGGGAGCTGTTTTTT,TRBD2,TRBJ2-2,many,TRBV4-1,18